The present T cell receptor beta chain was sequenced within a study of T cell responses to AZD1222 COVID-19 vaccine. This clone was detected once. Some clones are missing from TCRdb's copy, which holds only in-frame ones; the method was immunoSEQ multiplex PCR. This table has 95,000 to 120,000 clones, roughly nine tenths appearing once. This CDR3 comprises 16 residues. The V gene's germline CDR1 is SGHRS and CDR2 YFSETQ. With 4 bases removed from V and 0 bases from J, the gap between germline ends came to 14 bases. Source: peripheral blood, taken on day 0 of MenACWY control vaccination. The chain is built from TRBV5-1 and TRBJ1-3; a possible D gene is TRBD1 (5 bases). This TCR was recovered from an adult in good health. This CDR3 is CASSTGPWGSGNTIYF. The CDR3 region has the DNA TGCGCCAGCAGCACAGGACCGTGGGGCTCTGGAAACACCATATATTTT.